This T cell receptor (beta chain) came from a study of tumor-infiltrating lymphocytes in oesophageal squamous cell carcinoma. CDR3 size: 17 residues. Germline CDR1 and CDR2: SGHAT and FQNNGV. V gave up 5 bases and J gave up 3 bases; unmatched junction bases: 9. TCRdb re-analysed the PCR reads in MiXCR, keeping a single row per CDR3 protein. This table holds 13,000 to 15,000 distinct CDR3 sequences, 45% to 55% found once. The receptor was isolated from a male donor with esophageal squamous cell carcinoma. The sequencing sample was made of blood. This chain joins TRBV11-2 and TRBJ2-2, with 10 bases that match TRBD2. In nucleotides, the CDR3 is TGTGCCAGCAGCGAATGGACTAGCGGAGAATACACCGGGGAGCTGTTTTTT. It specifies CASSEWTSGEYTGELFF.